Presented here are 20 T cell receptor beta chains from one specimen sequenced in a study of neurological immune-mediated disorders. Each CDR3 protein is one row after TCRdb ran MiXCR on the 5' RACE reads. The sample consists of about 41,000 distinct CDR3 sequences, over 9.5% of them appearing once. The specimen was PBMCs. Receptors were obtained from a female donor in good health.

The V gene is TRBV29-1, the J gene TRBJ2-5; 14 nucleotides align to TRBD2. The germline CDR1 and CDR2 sequences are SQVTM and ANQGSEA. The CDR3 is 14 amino acids. J gave up 4 bases and V 7 bases, and 5 bases lay outside the gene matches. The CDR3 is CSARLAGGSETQYF. CDR3 nucleotide sequence: TGCAGCGCCCGACTAGCGGGGGGGTCAGAGACCCAGTACTTC.

The chain recombines TRBV15 with TRBJ1-2; D uncertain. Looked up from germline, CDR1 is LNHNV and CDR2 is YYDKDF (reference sequence). V dropped 3 bases and J dropped 6 bases, with 11 bases sitting between them. The length of the CDR3 is 13 residues. CDR3 DNA: TGTGCCACCAGCAGGGTTGTAGAAGATGGCTACACCTTC. Translated, it gives CATSRVVEDGYTF.

This chain uses TRBV7-8 with TRBJ1-1; 9 bases fit TRBD1. This CDR3 is built from 14 residues. CDR1 is SGHVS and CDR2 is FQNEAQ in the germline V gene. With 5 bases clipped from V and 6 bases from J, the junction kept 7 bases outside the gene matches. For the CDR3, the DNA is TGTGCCAGCAGCCACATCGACAGGGGGGCTGAAGCTTTCTTT. It translates to CASSHIDRGAEAFF.

This clonotype was seen repeatedly, ten times or more. J is TRBJ2-2 and V is TRBV5-1; D gene unclear. This CDR3 comprises 14 residues. The germline CDR1 and CDR2 sequences are SGHRS and YFSETQ. The germline V and J ends were trimmed by 4 bases and 3 bases, with 10 bases remaining between them. CDR3 sequence: CASSSTWDTGELFF. In DNA, the CDR3 is TGCGCCAGCAGCAGCACCTGGGACACCGGGGAGCTGTTTTTT.

This clonotype appeared many times. J is TRBJ1-1 and V is TRBV20-1; D uncertain. Germline loops: CDR1 DFQATT, CDR2 SNEGSKA (reference sequence). V was trimmed by 3 bases and J by 8 bases, leaving 13 bases between them. CDR3 length: 12 amino acids. The CDR3 DNA reads TGCAGTGCTAGCGGGTTAACCAGAGAAGCTTTCTTT. Translation gives CSASGLTREAFF.

This clonotype has at least ten counts. CDR3 protein: CASSLSALDPGEQYF. CDR3 DNA sequence: TGTGCCAGCAGCCTTAGCGCCCTAGACCCGGGCGAGCAGTACTTC. The chain recombines TRBV4-2 with TRBJ2-7; tentatively, D is TRBD2 (5 bases). Germline CDR1 and CDR2: LGHNA and YNFKEQ. With 4 bases removed from V and 6 bases from J, the gap between germline ends came to 19 bases. This CDR3 region has 15 residues.

This clonotype has ten or more counts. The CDR3 bases are TGTGCCAGCAGTTATGGAATACAGGGTGGCAATCAGCCCCAGCATTTT. Amino acid sequence: CASSYGIQGGNQPQHF. The V gene is TRBV6-6, the J gene TRBJ1-5, with D perhaps matching TRBD1 (6 bases). The CDR3 is 16 amino acids. The germline V gene has CDR1 MNHNY and CDR2 SVGAGI (reference sequence). The V end was cut by 3 bases, the J end by 2 bases, with 14 bases between.

This clonotype has a count of ten or more. This chain connects TRBV27 to TRBJ1-1; D is unresolved. Trimming left V 1 base short and J 0 bases short, with 15 bases between. From germline, CDR1 is MNHEY and CDR2 SMNVEV (reference sequence). The CDR3 runs to 17 residues. CDR3 coding DNA: TGTGCCAGCAGTTTATTTAGTACGGGAACTATGAACACTGAAGCTTTCTTT. Residues: CASSLFSTGTMNTEAFF.

In this sample, this clonotype turned up many times. The chain joins TRBV24-1 to TRBJ2-1; TRBD2 might be the D (5 bases). The CDR3 consists of 15 residues. CDR1 KGHDR and CDR2 SFDVKD come from the germline V gene. Trimming shortened V by 4 bases and J by 8 bases, and 17 bases separated the two germline ends. The CDR3 sequence is CATSEPGIRDHEQFF. CDR3 nucleotides: TGTGCCACCAGTGAACCGGGGATACGGGATCATGAGCAGTTCTTC.

Note on this clonotype: A much larger clone lies one base from this, so it may be a read error. The chain recombines TRBV29-1 with TRBJ2-5; D gene uncertain. The length of the CDR3 is 10 residues. Germline CDR1 SQVTM, CDR2 ANQGSEA. CDR3 sequence (DNA): TGCAGCGGGGAAGAAGAGACCCGGTACTTC. It is translated as CSGEEETRYF.

This clonotype has ten or more counts. This rearrangement joins TRBV5-1 to TRBJ2-5; perhaps TRBD1 as D (6 bases). CDR3 length: 14 residues. The germline V gene encodes CDR1 SGHRS and CDR2 YFSETQ. The germline V and J ends were trimmed by 1 base and 2 bases, with 9 bases remaining between them. The CDR3 is CASSLRTEQETQYF. CDR3 sequence (DNA): TGCGCCAGCAGCTTGAGGACAGAACAAGAGACCCAGTACTTC. Based on the CDR3 plus reference TRBV5-1 and TRBJ2-5, the full variable domain is KAGVTQTPRYLIKTRGQQVTLSCSPISGHRSVSWYQQTPGQGLQFLFEYFSETQRNKGNFPGRFSGRQFSNSRSEMNVSTLELGDSALYLCASSLRTEQETQYFGPGTRLLVL.

This clonotype showed up many times. This chain's CDR3 is CASSYALARDTQYF. CDR3 bases: TGTGCCAGCAGTTACGCGCTAGCCAGAGATACGCAGTATTTT. The gene calls are TRBV6-5 and TRBJ2-3, with D tentatively TRBD2 (5 bases). The germline gives CDR1 MNHEY, CDR2 SVGAGI. Trimming removed 2 bases from V and 5 bases from J, with 11 bases in between. CDR3 length: 14 residues.

This clonotype was observed many times. CDR3 sequence: CASSGTGTGVLFNSPLHF. For the CDR3, the DNA is TGCGCCAGCAGCGGCACCGGGACAGGGGTTCTTTTTAATTCACCCCTCCACTTT. The rearrangement joins TRBV5-1 to TRBJ1-6; 10 bases agree with TRBD1. The V segment lost 4 bases and the J segment 6 bases; nucleotides outside the gene matches: 13. This CDR3 contains 18 residues. Per the germline V gene, CDR1 is SGHRS and CDR2 is YFSETQ.

This clonotype was picked up many times. The V call is TRBV29-1, the J call TRBJ2-7, with a possible D match to TRBD2 (5 bases). Trimming took off 6 bases at V and 5 bases at J, with 11 bases between the two ends. The CDR3 is 11 residues long. CDR1 is SQVTM, CDR2 ANQGSEA, per germline. For the CDR3, the DNA is TGCAGCGTCCCCGGGGTCAACGAGCAGTACTTC. Residues: CSVPGVNEQYF.

Many counts were recorded for this clonotype. The CDR3: CASSFGQGGSEAFF. CDR3 in DNA: TGCGCCAGCAGCTTTGGGCAGGGCGGCTCTGAAGCTTTCTTT. The rearrangement links TRBV5-1 to TRBJ1-1; a possible D gene is TRBD1 (5 bases). The CDR3 consists of 14 residues. Germline loops: CDR1 SGHRS, CDR2 YFSETQ. The ends were cut back, 2 bases at V and 6 bases at J, with 14 bases in the middle.

This clonotype has at least ten counts. The V gene is TRBV10-3, the J gene TRBJ2-7; 9 nucleotides align to TRBD2. Germline V gene sequence: CDR1 ENHRY, CDR2 SYGVKD. Trimming took 2 bases from V and 6 from J; bases not matched to a gene: 14. This CDR3 is 17 amino acids long. The CDR3 here is CAISEGGAGGSRGEQYF. CDR3 coding DNA: TGTGCCATCAGTGAGGGCGGAGCGGGAGGATCTCGGGGCGAGCAGTACTTC.

This clonotype was recorded a few times. This chain connects TRBV20-1 to TRBJ2-1; D is perhaps TRBD1 (7 bases). There are 12 residues in the CDR3. Per the germline V gene, CDR1 is DFQATT and CDR2 is SNEGSKA (reference sequence). The CDR3 sequence: CIPQGGGDEQFF. The CDR3 region has the DNA TGCATCCCCCAGGGGGGCGGGGATGAGCAGTTCTTC.

In its sample, this clonotype was seen many times. This rearrangement joins TRBV5-1 to TRBJ2-1; 8 bases map to TRBD1. CDR3 length: 15 amino acids. V was clipped by 4 bases and J by 7 bases; unmatched bases: 10. The V gene's germline CDR1 is SGHRS and CDR2 YFSETQ. The CDR3 sequence: CASSPPTGAKNEQFF. CDR3 nucleotides: TGCGCCAGCAGCCCCCCGACAGGGGCGAAAAATGAGCAGTTCTTC.

This clonotype came up many times. This rearrangement joins TRBV11-2 to TRBJ2-2; possibly TRBD1 for D (6 bases). The CDR3 runs 16 residues. CDR1 and CDR2 from the germline V gene are SGHAT and FQNNGV. V was pared by 6 bases and J by 2 bases, with 16 bases between. This CDR3 reads CASSEAGQLNTGELFF. In DNA form, the CDR3 reads TGTGCCAGCAGTGAAGCAGGACAGCTAAACACCGGGGAGCTGTTTTTT.

The genes are TRBV20-1 and TRBJ2-1; TRBD2 matches 16 bases. V was clipped by 4 bases and J by 3 bases; unmatched bases: 9. CDR1 and CDR2 from the germline V gene are DFQATT and SNEGSKA (reference sequence). This CDR3 comprises 18 residues. The CDR3 sequence is CSAKPGLAGGPGYNEQFF. CDR3 coding DNA: TGCAGTGCTAAGCCGGGACTAGCGGGAGGGCCCGGCTACAATGAGCAGTTCTTC.